Listed below are T cell receptor beta chains from one sample, sequenced in a study of blood T cell repertoires in COVID-19. Assay used: immunoSEQ multiplex PCR; TCRdb lists only in-frame clones, some missing. The repertoire consists of 70,000 to 95,000 clones, with 80% to 90% occurring once and the leading ten covering roughly 4.8%. The material sequenced was peripheral blood. These receptors were obtained from a woman older than 75 with acute or convalescent COVID-19. CDR3s include the opening cysteine and the closing phenylalanine or tryptophan. The D gene is left open where the match is weak. Some rows have no size entry. The others give once, few or many, or a class for an expanded clone.

v_call: TRBV4-2
d_call: TRBD2
j_call: TRBJ2-1
clone_size: once
cdr3_aa: CASSRASGTSVDNEQFF
cdr3_nt: TGTGCCAGCAGCCGGGCCTCCGGGACTAGCGTAGACAATGAGCAGTTCTTC

v_call: TRBV6-6
d_call: TRBD1
j_call: TRBJ2-1
clone_size: NA
cdr3_aa: CASSRDSSYNEQFF
cdr3_nt: TGTGCCAGCAGCCGGGACAGCTCCTACAATGAGCAGTTCTTC

v_call: TRBV5-5
d_call: TRBD2
j_call: TRBJ2-5
clone_size: NA
cdr3_aa: CASSPSREVYQETQYF
cdr3_nt: TGTGCCAGCAGCCCATCCCGGGAGGTGTACCAAGAGACCCAGTACTTC

v_call: TRBV9
d_call: TRBD2
j_call: TRBJ2-7
clone_size: NA
cdr3_aa: CASSPPWTSGTSGRLEQYF
cdr3_nt: TGTGCCAGCAGCCCCCCCTGGACCTCCGGGACTAGCGGGAGGCTCGAGCAGTACTTC

v_call: TRBV18
d_call: TRBD1
j_call: TRBJ2-2
clone_size: NA
cdr3_aa: CASSRNLGQGASTGELFF
cdr3_nt: TGTGCCAGCTCACGTAACCTCGGACAGGGGGCCAGCACCGGGGAGCTGTTTTTT

v_call: TRBV7-3
d_call: TRBD1
j_call: TRBJ2-3
clone_size: NA
cdr3_aa: CASSPDRASTDTQYF
cdr3_nt: TGTGCCAGCAGCCCGGACAGGGCTAGCACAGATACGCAGTATTTT

v_call: TRBV5-1
d_call: TRBD2
j_call: TRBJ2-1
clone_size: NA
cdr3_aa: CASSFTTSGGDEQFF
cdr3_nt: TGCGCCAGCAGCTTCACGACTAGCGGGGGTGATGAGCAGTTCTTC

v_call: TRBV6-5
d_call: NA
j_call: TRBJ2-2
clone_size: NA
cdr3_aa: CASTKGANTGELFF
cdr3_nt: TGTGCCAGCACCAAGGGAGCGAACACCGGGGAGCTGTTTTTT

v_call: TRBV7-3
d_call: NA
j_call: TRBJ1-2
clone_size: NA
cdr3_aa: CASSPGSGDYGYTF
cdr3_nt: TGTGCCAGCAGCCCCGGTTCAGGGGACTATGGCTACACCTTC

v_call: TRBV9
d_call: NA
j_call: TRBJ1-3
clone_size: NA
cdr3_aa: CASGPGGQGGNTIYF
cdr3_nt: TGTGCCAGCGGGCCCGGAGGGCAGGGAGGAAACACCATATATTTT

v_call: TRBV3-1/TRBV3-2
d_call: TRBD2
j_call: TRBJ2-3
clone_size: NA
cdr3_aa: CASSQETSGGADTQYF
cdr3_nt: TGTGCCAGCAGCCAGGAGACTAGCGGGGGGGCAGATACGCAGTATTTT

v_call: TRBV5-5
d_call: TRBD2
j_call: TRBJ2-1
clone_size: once
cdr3_aa: CASSGPLAGVTEQFF
cdr3_nt: TGTGCCAGCAGCGGGCCCTTAGCGGGAGTGACTGAGCAGTTCTTC

v_call: TRBV6-1
d_call: TRBD2
j_call: TRBJ2-5
clone_size: NA
cdr3_aa: CASSEMVAGIQETQYF
cdr3_nt: TGTGCCAGCAGTGAAATGGTAGCGGGTATACAAGAGACCCAGTACTTC

v_call: TRBV18
d_call: NA
j_call: TRBJ2-7
clone_size: NA
cdr3_aa: CASSFQVSYEQYF
cdr3_nt: TGTGCCAGCTCATTCCAGGTGTCCTACGAGCAGTACTTC

v_call: TRBV7-2
d_call: NA
j_call: TRBJ2-7
clone_size: NA
cdr3_aa: CASSFDLGSSYEQYF
cdr3_nt: TGTGCCAGCAGCTTCGATTTGGGGAGCTCCTACGAGCAGTACTTC

v_call: TRBV9
d_call: NA
j_call: TRBJ1-2
clone_size: NA
cdr3_aa: CASSVSGGAIDRGYTF
cdr3_nt: TGTGCCAGCAGCGTTAGTGGGGGCGCGATCGATCGTGGCTACACCTTC

v_call: TRBV19
d_call: TRBD2
j_call: TRBJ2-7
clone_size: NA
cdr3_aa: CASSSAGGHREQYF
cdr3_nt: TGTGCCAGTAGCTCAGCGGGAGGTCATCGCGAGCAGTACTTC

v_call: TRBV4-1
d_call: NA
j_call: TRBJ1-5
clone_size: NA
cdr3_aa: CASSQARNQPQHF
cdr3_nt: TGCGCCAGCAGCCAAGCGCGAAATCAGCCCCAGCATTTT

v_call: TRBV9
d_call: TRBD1
j_call: TRBJ2-7
clone_size: NA
cdr3_aa: CASSLGQGASSSGEQYF
cdr3_nt: TGTGCCAGCAGCCTAGGACAGGGGGCGTCCTCGTCGGGGGAGCAGTACTTC

v_call: TRBV3-1/TRBV3-2
d_call: TRBD1
j_call: TRBJ1-2
clone_size: NA
cdr3_aa: CASSANRDSYGYTF
cdr3_nt: TGTGCCAGCAGCGCCAACCGGGACAGCTATGGCTACACCTTC

v_call: TRBV3-1/TRBV3-2
d_call: TRBD2
j_call: TRBJ2-2
clone_size: NA
cdr3_aa: CASSSGRVDTGELFF
cdr3_nt: TGTGCCAGCTCTAGCGGGAGAGTGGACACCGGGGAGCTGTTTTTT

v_call: TRBV7-3
d_call: NA
j_call: TRBJ1-3
clone_size: NA
cdr3_aa: CASSLSPGAGNTIYF
cdr3_nt: TGTGCCAGCAGCTTAAGTCCGGGGGCTGGAAACACCATATATTTT

v_call: TRBV6-5
d_call: TRBD1
j_call: TRBJ2-7
clone_size: NA
cdr3_aa: CASRPGQLREQYF
cdr3_nt: TGTGCCAGCAGACCGGGACAGCTTAGAGAGCAGTACTTC

v_call: TRBV5-1
d_call: NA
j_call: TRBJ1-1
clone_size: NA
cdr3_aa: CASSLVSNTEAFF
cdr3_nt: TGCGCCAGCAGCTTGGTGAGTAACACTGAAGCTTTCTTT

v_call: TRBV30
d_call: NA
j_call: TRBJ1-1
clone_size: NA
cdr3_aa: CAWRKIRTEAFF
cdr3_nt: TGTGCCTGGAGGAAAATACGGACTGAAGCTTTCTTT

v_call: TRBV18
d_call: NA
j_call: TRBJ2-7
clone_size: NA
cdr3_aa: CASSGEGGYEQYF
cdr3_nt: TGTGCCAGCTCGGGGGAAGGGGGCTACGAGCAGTACTTC

v_call: TRBV7-7
d_call: TRBD2
j_call: TRBJ2-1
clone_size: NA
cdr3_aa: CASSNGLAGGNNEQFF
cdr3_nt: TGTGCTAGCAGCAACGGACTAGCGGGAGGAAATAATGAGCAGTTCTTC

v_call: TRBV12-3/TRBV12-4
d_call: NA
j_call: TRBJ2-5
clone_size: NA
cdr3_aa: CASSRQIRETQYF
cdr3_nt: TGTGCCAGCAGCCGACAGATAAGGGAGACCCAGTACTTC

v_call: TRBV6-5
d_call: TRBD1
j_call: TRBJ2-7
clone_size: NA
cdr3_aa: CASIGTGYAYEQYF
cdr3_nt: TGTGCCAGCATAGGGACAGGGTATGCCTACGAGCAGTACTTC

v_call: TRBV7-2
d_call: TRBD2
j_call: TRBJ2-2
clone_size: NA
cdr3_aa: CASIGGGSTGELFF
cdr3_nt: TGTGCCAGCATTGGCGGGGGAAGCACCGGGGAGCTGTTTTTT

v_call: TRBV6-6
d_call: NA
j_call: TRBJ1-2
clone_size: NA
cdr3_aa: CASSYGDGYTF
cdr3_nt: TGTGCCAGCAGTTACGGAGATGGCTACACCTTC

v_call: TRBV7-2
d_call: NA
j_call: TRBJ1-5
clone_size: NA
cdr3_aa: CASSLAGVVNQPQHF
cdr3_nt: TGTGCCAGCAGCTTAGCCGGGGTTGTCAATCAGCCCCAGCATTTT

v_call: TRBV3-1/TRBV3-2
d_call: TRBD1
j_call: TRBJ2-7
clone_size: NA
cdr3_aa: CASSQGSAGGGYEQYF
cdr3_nt: TGTGCCAGCAGCCAAGGATCGGCAGGGGGCGGGTACGAGCAGTACTTC

v_call: TRBV5-1
d_call: TRBD2
j_call: TRBJ2-3
clone_size: once
cdr3_aa: CASSETSGGTDTQYF
cdr3_nt: TGCGCCAGCAGCGAAACTAGCGGGGGAACAGATACGCAGTATTTT